One and the same sample provided the 23 T cell receptor beta chains below, sequenced in a study of preoperative IRX-2 immunotherapy in early breast cancer. Treatment reported: preoperative locoregional IRX-2 cytokine immunotherapy. TCRdb's copy holds only in-frame clones and misses some; the assay was immunoSEQ multiplex PCR. The repertoire holds 30,000 or so clones, with 90% as singletons. This material was acquired from a patient treated with IRX-2 immunotherapy. The receptors come from a human donor with breast cancer.

The chain links TRBV25-1 to TRBJ2-7; D tentatively reads TRBD1 or TRBD2 (7 bases each). Germline V gene lookup returns CDR1 MGHDK and CDR2 SYGVNS. V was cut by 7 bases and J by 5 bases, with 21 bases left in between. The CDR3 has 15 residues. The CDR3 loop is CASNPGGAGRDEQYF. CDR3 bases: TGTGCCAGCAACCCAGGGGGGGCAGGGCGGGACGAGCAGTACTTC.

The V call is TRBV5-1, the J call TRBJ2-3; 11 nucleotides match TRBD2. This CDR3 spans 15 amino acids. From germline, CDR1 is SGHRS and CDR2 YFSETQ. With V trimmed by 4 bases and J by 5 bases, 6 bases remained unmatched. The CDR3 loop is CASSDIAGGQDTQYF. DNA of the CDR3: TGCGCCAGCAGCGACATAGCGGGGGGGCAAGATACGCAGTATTTT. Variable domain in full (rest from reference TRBV5-1 and TRBJ2-3): KAGVTQTPRYLIKTRGQQVTLSCSPISGHRSVSWYQQTPGQGLQFLFEYFSETQRNKGNFPGRFSGRQFSNSRSEMNVSTLELGDSALYLCASSDIAGGQDTQYFGPGTRLTVL.

The genes are TRBV7-6 and TRBJ2-2, with no clear D. CDR1 and CDR2 (germline): SGHVS, FNYEAQ. The ends were cut back, 5 bases at V and 2 bases at J, with 9 bases in the middle. The CDR3 spans 14 residues. CDR3 in amino acids: CASSADGNTGELFF. As DNA, the CDR3 is TGTGCCAGCAGCGCGGACGGCAACACCGGGGAGCTGTTTTTT.

There are a few counts of this clone. The V gene is TRBV6-1, the J gene TRBJ2-7; D remains unclear. Trimming took 8 bases from V and 5 from J, leaving 10 bases between them. The CDR3 runs to 11 residues. Germline values: CDR1 MNHNS, CDR2 SASEGT. The CDR3 reads CASLNFNEQYF. For the CDR3, the DNA is TGTGCCAGCCTCAACTTTAACGAGCAGTACTTC.

The J gene is TRBJ2-7, the V gene TRBV11-3, with D maybe TRBD2 (6 bases). Germline V gives CDR1 SGHNT, CDR2 YENEEA. The CDR3 is 13 amino acids. Trimming removed 2 bases from V and 3 bases from J, with 8 bases in between. For the CDR3, the DNA is TGTGCCAGCAGCTTATCGGGGGACTACGAGCAGTACTTC. It specifies CASSLSGDYEQYF.

The chain couples TRBV11-2 to TRBJ2-7; D not certain. V lost 5 bases and J 0 bases, leaving 11 bases between the germline ends. CDR3 length: 14 amino acids. Per germline, CDR1 SGHAT and CDR2 FQNNGV. The CDR3 spells CASSIRRSSYEQYF. For the CDR3, the DNA is TGTGCCAGCAGCATAAGACGGAGCTCCTACGAGCAGTACTTC.

This clone has only one observation. The chain carries TRBV5-1 and TRBJ1-4; the D is unclear. The V gene's germline CDR1 is SGHRS and CDR2 YFSETQ. This CDR3 contains 13 residues. Trimming took 3 bases from V and 4 from J, leaving 7 bases between them. CDR3 sequence (DNA): TGCGCCAGCAGCTCCCCTGGTAATGAAAAACTGTTTTTT. Protein sequence: CASSSPGNEKLFF.

This rearrangement joins TRBV29-1 to TRBJ2-7; 7 positions agree with TRBD1. CDR1 is SQVTM and CDR2 is ANQGSEA in the germline V gene. The trim removed 7 bases at V and 5 bases at J, leaving 8 bases unmatched. This CDR3 region has 12 residues. The CDR3 DNA reads TGCAGCGCTGGGCAGACAGGGAACGAGCAGTACTTC. Amino acids: CSAGQTGNEQYF.

V usage is TRBV19 and J usage is TRBJ2-7; 7 positions agree with TRBD1. The germline CDR1 and CDR2 sequences are LNHDA and SQIVND (reference sequence). J gave up 0 bases and V 4 bases, and 6 bases lay outside the gene matches. The CDR3 runs to 15 residues. CDR3 nucleotide sequence: TGTGCCAGTAGTAGATTGGGACAGCCCTCCTACGAGCAGTACTTC. Its protein product is CASSRLGQPSYEQYF.

This clone occurred once. V is TRBV15 and J is TRBJ1-6; 9 positions agree with TRBD1. Germline V gene sequence: CDR1 LNHNV, CDR2 YYDKDF (reference sequence). Unmatched junction bases numbered 13, after V lost 3 bases and J lost 10 bases. The CDR3 sequence is 17 residues long. The CDR3 spells CATSRAGRDRVLSPLHF. DNA of the CDR3: TGTGCCACCAGCAGGGCCGGCAGGGACAGGGTACTCTCACCCCTCCACTTT.

The V and J genes are TRBV10-3 and TRBJ1-2, with D possibly matching TRBD1 (5 bases). The CDR3 length is 13 residues. V lost 4 bases and J 8 bases, leaving 14 bases between the germline ends. Germline CDR1 and CDR2: ENHRY and SYGVKD. CDR3 bases: TGTGCCATCAGTGCAGGCAGGGAGGCCGGCTACACCTTC. It yields the protein CAISAGREAGYTF.

The rearrangement links TRBV20-1 to TRBJ1-2; D uncertain. The germline gives CDR1 DFQATT, CDR2 SNEGSKA (reference sequence). Trimming pared 6 bases from V and 8 bases from J, leaving 13 bases between. The CDR3 is 11 amino acids. CDR3 protein: CSALVRVGYTF. In DNA, the CDR3 is TGCAGTGCCCTCGTTCGGGTCGGCTACACCTTC.

This chain uses TRBV7-6 with TRBJ2-3, with 8 nucleotides matching TRBD2. Germline-derived CDR1 and CDR2 are SGHVS and FNYEAQ. The CDR3 extends over 15 amino acids. The V gene end was trimmed by 4 bases and the J gene end by 0 bases; junction bases not matched to a gene: 3. In DNA, the CDR3 is TGTGCCAGCAGCTCGTTAGCGGGAAGCACAGATACGCAGTATTTT. This codes for CASSSLAGSTDTQYF.

V and J are TRBV18 and TRBJ1-1, with 7 nucleotides matching TRBD1. Germline loops: CDR1 KGHSH, CDR2 LQKENI. The CDR3 has 17 residues. V lost 1 base and J lost 0; bases outside the gene matches: 8. This CDR3 is CASSPLGRGTVNTEAFF. Written as DNA, the CDR3 is TGTGCCAGCTCACCACTGGGCAGGGGGACGGTGAACACTGAAGCTTTCTTT. The entire variable domain, with the rest obtained from reference TRBV18 and TRBJ1-1, is as follows: NAGVMQNPRHLVRRRGQEARLRCSPMKGHSHVYWYRQLPEEGLKFMVYLQKENIIDESGMPKERFSAEFPKEGPSILRIQQVVRGDSAAYFCASSPLGRGTVNTEAFFGQGTRLTVV.

V and J are TRBV4-1 and TRBJ2-7; maybe TRBD2 (5 bases). The CDR3 sequence is 16 residues long. Trimming pared 0 bases from V and 7 bases from J, leaving 19 bases between. CDR1 is MGHRA and CDR2 is YSYEKL in the germline V gene. The CDR3 loop is CASSQDHDRGVLEQYF. The CDR3 DNA is TGCGCCAGCAGCCAAGATCACGACCGGGGTGTGTTGGAGCAGTACTTC.

The chain recombines TRBV9 with TRBJ2-1; 7 bases line up with TRBD2. Germline CDR1 reads SGDLS; CDR2 reads YYNGEE. The CDR3 spans 16 residues. Unmatched junction bases numbered 7, after V lost 4 bases and J lost 0 bases. This chain's CDR3 is CASSPRSGTSYNEQFF. Here the CDR3 DNA reads TGTGCCAGCAGCCCCCGAAGCGGGACCTCCTACAATGAGCAGTTCTTC.

In this sample, this clone turned up once. CDR3 coding DNA: TGTGCCAGCAGTGGCCGAGATACGCAGTATTTT. Translated: CASSGRDTQYF. The J gene is TRBJ2-3, the V gene TRBV2; D remains ambiguous. The germline V and J ends were trimmed by 4 bases and 5 bases, with 4 bases remaining between them. CDR1 is SNHLY and CDR2 is FYNNEI in the germline V gene. This CDR3 comprises 11 residues.

This clone was seen a single time. The rearrangement joins TRBV27 to TRBJ2-7; TRBD2 matches 8 bases. J lost 3 bases, V lost 4 bases, and 8 bases had no gene match. The CDR3 totals 15 residues. The germline CDR1 and CDR2 sequences are MNHEY and SMNVEV (reference sequence). The CDR3 region has the DNA TGTGCCAGCAGTTCCCCCGGGGGGGGCTTCTACGAGCAGTACTTC. This sequence encodes CASSSPGGGFYEQYF.

This clone appeared once. The chain combines TRBV5-4 with TRBJ1-1; D unresolved. Trimming left V 4 bases short and J 0 bases short, with 13 bases between. Germline V gives CDR1 SGHNT, CDR2 YYREEE (reference sequence). The CDR3 has 15 amino acids. The CDR3 DNA reads as TGTGCCAGCAGCCCCGACGGCAAAATGAACACTGAAGCTTTCTTT. Protein product: CASSPDGKMNTEAFF. Looking up the rest from reference TRBV5-4 and TRBJ1-1 gives the full variable domain: ETGVTQSPTHLIKTRGQQVTLRCSSQSGHNTVSWYQQALGQGPQFIFQYYREEENGRGNFPPRFSGLQFPNYSSELNVNALELDDSALYLCASSPDGKMNTEAFFGQGTRLTVV.

V gene TRBV10-3 combines with J gene TRBJ1-5; D gene unclear. Germline CDR1 reads ENHRY; CDR2 reads SYGVKD. The CDR3 length is 12 residues. V shed 7 bases and J shed 2 bases, with 6 bases lying between them. CDR3 in amino acids: CAINSGNQPQHF. As DNA, the CDR3 is TGTGCCATCAACAGTGGCAATCAGCCCCAGCATTTT.

The chain joins TRBV19 to TRBJ2-7, with 7 bases matching TRBD2. The trim removed 2 bases at V and 3 bases at J, leaving 7 bases unmatched. In germline, CDR1 is LNHDA, CDR2 SQIVND (reference sequence). The length of the CDR3 is 15 residues. CDR3 sequence reads: CASSIRWGGSYEQYF. CDR3 DNA: TGTGCCAGTAGTATACGGTGGGGCGGGAGCTACGAGCAGTACTTC.

V gene TRBV5-1 combines with J gene TRBJ2-7; the D gene is possibly TRBD2 (5 bases). This CDR3 has 14 residues. Germline CDR1 reads SGHRS; CDR2 reads YFSETQ. Trimming removed 0 bases at V and 0 bases at J, with 7 bases between. CDR3 nucleotide sequence: TGCGCCAGCAGCTTGGACGGGAACTCCTACGAGCAGTACTTC. Translating gives CASSLDGNSYEQYF.

The table lists this clone with a count of one. The V gene is TRBV7-9, the J gene TRBJ2-1; D possibly corresponds to TRBD2 (5 bases). Trimming removed 5 bases from V and 7 bases from J, with 6 bases in between. This CDR3 has 11 residues. Germline V gene data show CDR1 as SEHNR and CDR2 as FQNEAQ (reference sequence). CDR3: CASSQRNEQFF. The DNA of the CDR3 is TGTGCCAGCAGCCAGCGGAATGAGCAGTTCTTC. The full variable domain, in which reference TRBV7-9 and TRBJ2-1 provide the parts outside the CDR3, is DTGVSQNPRHKITKRGQNVTFRCDPISEHNRLYWYRQTLGQGPEFLTYFQNEAQLEKSRLLSDRFSAERPKGSFSTLEIQRTEQGDSAMYLCASSQRNEQFFGPGTRLTVL.